The rows below give T cell receptor beta chains drawn from one sample of a study of blood T cell repertoires in COVID-19. Measured with immunoSEQ multiplex PCR; TCRdb has only the in-frame clones, and not every one. The sample records 55,000 to 65,000 clones, approximately 88% being singletons. Sequencing was carried out using peripheral blood. All receptors come from a man aged 30-40 years with COVID-19, enrolled during active disease. Both conserved end residues are part of each CDR3. The order of the fields is clone size, D gene, J gene, CDR3 length, V gene, CDR3 DNA, CDR3 protein. A D gene is named only where the DNA matches it firmly. Clone size is given for some rows only: seen once, a few or many times, or a class if the clone is expanded.

abundance: -
d_gene: -
j_gene: TRBJ2-2
len: 11
v_gene: TRBV30
CDR3nt: TGTGCCTGGACCGAGGCCGGGGAGCTGTTTTTT
CDR3aa: CAWTEAGELFF

abundance: -
d_gene: TRBD2
j_gene: TRBJ2-2
len: 16
v_gene: TRBV30
CDR3nt: TGTGCCTGGAGCCGCGGGACTAGCGGGGTAACCGGGGAGCTGTTTTTT
CDR3aa: CAWSRGTSGVTGELFF

abundance: -
d_gene: -
j_gene: TRBJ2-7
len: 16
v_gene: TRBV30
CDR3nt: TGTGCCTGGAGTCCTCGTCCCGGGACTCACACCTACGAGCAGTACTTC
CDR3aa: CAWSPRPGTHTYEQYF

abundance: few
d_gene: TRBD1
j_gene: TRBJ1-1
len: 16
v_gene: TRBV24-1
CDR3nt: TGTGCCACCAGTGGAGGGACAGGGGGCTTGGACACTGAAGCTTTCTTT
CDR3aa: CATSGGTGGLDTEAFF

abundance: -
d_gene: -
j_gene: TRBJ1-6
len: 15
v_gene: TRBV27
CDR3nt: TGTGCCAGCAGTTTAGTCAGCTCCTATAATTCACCCCTCCACTTT
CDR3aa: CASSLVSSYNSPLHF

abundance: -
d_gene: TRBD1
j_gene: TRBJ1-2
len: 15
v_gene: TRBV2
CDR3nt: TGTGCCAGCAGTGGGACAGGGAGAGGCCAGTATGGCTACACCTTC
CDR3aa: CASSGTGRGQYGYTF

abundance: -
d_gene: -
j_gene: TRBJ1-2
len: 15
v_gene: TRBV27
CDR3nt: TGTGCCAGCAGTAAAAATCCAGGGGCTCTTACCGGCTACACCTTC
CDR3aa: CASSKNPGALTGYTF

abundance: -
d_gene: -
j_gene: TRBJ1-1
len: 13
v_gene: TRBV9
CDR3nt: TGTGCCAGCAGCGGAGAGGGCGGCACTGAAGCTTTCTTT
CDR3aa: CASSGEGGTEAFF

abundance: -
d_gene: -
j_gene: TRBJ1-5
len: 13
v_gene: TRBV9
CDR3nt: TGTGCCAGCAGCTCGGGAGGGAATCAGCCCCAGCATTTT
CDR3aa: CASSSGGNQPQHF

abundance: few
d_gene: TRBD2
j_gene: TRBJ2-3
len: 15
v_gene: TRBV28
CDR3nt: TGTGCCAGCAGTTTACCACTAGCGGGCACAGATACGCAGTATTTT
CDR3aa: CASSLPLAGTDTQYF

abundance: -
d_gene: TRBD1
j_gene: TRBJ1-1
len: 16
v_gene: TRBV19
CDR3nt: TGTGCCAGTAGGGCGGGGACAGGGGCAATGAACACTGAAGCTTTCTTT
CDR3aa: CASRAGTGAMNTEAFF

abundance: -
d_gene: -
j_gene: TRBJ1-5
len: 13
v_gene: TRBV19
CDR3nt: TGTGCCAGTAGTATAGATCGCGTTCAGCCCCAGCATTTT
CDR3aa: CASSIDRVQPQHF

abundance: -
d_gene: -
j_gene: TRBJ2-1
len: 14
v_gene: TRBV6-5
CDR3nt: TGTGCCAGCAGTTATAGTCACTCCTACAATGAGCAGTTCTTC
CDR3aa: CASSYSHSYNEQFF

abundance: -
d_gene: TRBD1
j_gene: TRBJ2-2
len: 15
v_gene: TRBV6-5
CDR3nt: TGTGCCAGTGGGGGGACAGGGGTCTTTACCGGGGAGCTGTTTTTT
CDR3aa: CASGGTGVFTGELFF

abundance: once
d_gene: TRBD2
j_gene: TRBJ2-7
len: 14
v_gene: TRBV2
CDR3nt: TGTGCCAGCAGTGGTGCCGGGGGGGGCTACGAGCAGTACTTC
CDR3aa: CASSGAGGGYEQYF

abundance: -
d_gene: TRBD2
j_gene: TRBJ2-1
len: 19
v_gene: TRBV9
CDR3nt: TGTGCCAGCAGCGTAGATGTTGGACTAGCGGGAGATAGATACAATGAGCAGTTCTTC
CDR3aa: CASSVDVGLAGDRYNEQFF

abundance: -
d_gene: TRBD1
j_gene: TRBJ1-5
len: 14
v_gene: TRBV10-3
CDR3nt: TGTGCCATCAGCGTGGACAGGGGGGATCAGCCCCAGCATTTT
CDR3aa: CAISVDRGDQPQHF

abundance: -
d_gene: TRBD1
j_gene: TRBJ1-1
len: 14
v_gene: TRBV30
CDR3nt: TGTGCCTGGATATACAGGGGCAAGAACACTGAAGCTTTCTTT
CDR3aa: CAWIYRGKNTEAFF

abundance: -
d_gene: -
j_gene: TRBJ2-5
len: 14
v_gene: TRBV6-5
CDR3nt: TGTGCCAGCAGTTACCAGCGGACTCAAGAGACCCAGTACTTC
CDR3aa: CASSYQRTQETQYF

abundance: -
d_gene: -
j_gene: TRBJ2-2
len: 16
v_gene: TRBV5-6
CDR3nt: TGTGCCAGCAGCTTTAGGGGTAGTCTCAACACCGGGGAGCTGTTTTTT
CDR3aa: CASSFRGSLNTGELFF

abundance: -
d_gene: -
j_gene: TRBJ1-3
len: 15
v_gene: TRBV19
CDR3nt: TGTGCCAGTAGTCCTAGGAAAAGCTCTGGAAACACCATATATTTT
CDR3aa: CASSPRKSSGNTIYF

abundance: -
d_gene: TRBD1
j_gene: TRBJ2-2
len: 16
v_gene: TRBV15
CDR3nt: TGTGCCACCAGCAGAGGGGGCACAGGGGATGCCGGGGAGCTGTTTTTT
CDR3aa: CATSRGGTGDAGELFF

abundance: -
d_gene: -
j_gene: TRBJ1-1
len: 14
v_gene: TRBV18
CDR3nt: TGTGCCAGCTCACCACCAGGGAAGGGGACTGAAGCTTTCTTT
CDR3aa: CASSPPGKGTEAFF

abundance: -
d_gene: -
j_gene: TRBJ2-1
len: 14
v_gene: TRBV9
CDR3nt: TGTGCCAGCAGCGCGACTAGTACCGCGGATGAGCAGTTCTTC
CDR3aa: CASSATSTADEQFF

abundance: -
d_gene: TRBD2
j_gene: TRBJ2-7
len: 14
v_gene: TRBV30
CDR3nt: TGTGCCTGGAGGATAGCGGGGCCCTCCTACGAGCAGTACTTC
CDR3aa: CAWRIAGPSYEQYF

abundance: -
d_gene: -
j_gene: TRBJ1-2
len: 14
v_gene: TRBV30
CDR3nt: TGTGCCTGGATGGTCAAGGGGGATCGCTATGGCTACACCTTC
CDR3aa: CAWMVKGDRYGYTF

abundance: -
d_gene: TRBD2
j_gene: TRBJ2-5
len: 15
v_gene: TRBV3-1/TRBV3-2
CDR3nt: TGTGCCAGCAGCCAGTCGGGAGGGCTGGGGGAGACCCAGTACTTC
CDR3aa: CASSQSGGLGETQYF

abundance: -
d_gene: TRBD1
j_gene: TRBJ2-5
len: 12
v_gene: TRBV29-1
CDR3nt: TGCAGCGTGGGGACAGTCTTGGGGACCCAGTACTTC
CDR3aa: CSVGTVLGTQYF

abundance: few
d_gene: -
j_gene: TRBJ2-3
len: 16
v_gene: TRBV4-2
CDR3nt: TGTGCCAGCAGCCAAGATCTGAGCAAAGGGGCGGATACGCAGTATTTT
CDR3aa: CASSQDLSKGADTQYF

abundance: -
d_gene: -
j_gene: TRBJ2-1
len: 17
v_gene: TRBV11-3
CDR3nt: TGTGCCAGCAGCTTAGGGACTAGCAGGGGGATGTCCCATGAGCAGTTCTTC
CDR3aa: CASSLGTSRGMSHEQFF

abundance: -
d_gene: TRBD2
j_gene: TRBJ2-3
len: 16
v_gene: TRBV4-3
CDR3nt: TGCGCCAGCAGCCAAGCTATAGCGGGAGGGCAAGATACGCAGTATTTT
CDR3aa: CASSQAIAGGQDTQYF

abundance: few
d_gene: TRBD2
j_gene: TRBJ2-1
len: 15
v_gene: TRBV5-1
CDR3nt: TGCGCCAGCACCCCAGCGGGGGCAGTCGGGAATGAGCAGTTCTTC
CDR3aa: CASTPAGAVGNEQFF

abundance: -
d_gene: -
j_gene: TRBJ2-1
len: 15
v_gene: TRBV14
CDR3nt: TGTGCCAGCAGCCCTCTAGGGGGAGGGCCGGATGAGCAGTTCTTC
CDR3aa: CASSPLGGGPDEQFF

abundance: -
d_gene: -
j_gene: TRBJ1-5
len: 13
v_gene: TRBV28
CDR3nt: TGTGCCAGCAGTTACCGGGATGATCAGCCCCAGCATTTT
CDR3aa: CASSYRDDQPQHF

abundance: -
d_gene: -
j_gene: TRBJ1-4
len: 14
v_gene: TRBV2
CDR3nt: TGTGCCAGCAGTGCCGGGAGCCTTAATGAAAAACTGTTTTTT
CDR3aa: CASSAGSLNEKLFF

abundance: -
d_gene: TRBD1
j_gene: TRBJ1-4
len: 13
v_gene: TRBV7-9
CDR3nt: TGTGCCAGCAGCTCAACAGGGGGCGCGGAACTGTTTTTT
CDR3aa: CASSSTGGAELFF

abundance: -
d_gene: -
j_gene: TRBJ2-7
len: 13
v_gene: TRBV12-3/TRBV12-4
CDR3nt: TGTGCCAGCGTCCCGACAGGTTCCTACGAGCAGTACTTC
CDR3aa: CASVPTGSYEQYF

abundance: once
d_gene: TRBD2
j_gene: TRBJ2-1
len: 17
v_gene: TRBV14
CDR3nt: TGTGCCAGCAGCCAAGAACTAGCGGGAGATTTTTGGGATGAGCAGTTCTTC
CDR3aa: CASSQELAGDFWDEQFF

abundance: once
d_gene: -
j_gene: TRBJ1-6
len: 15
v_gene: TRBV9
CDR3nt: TGTGCCAGCAGCGTAGCAGGGTCTCAAAATTCACCCCTCCACTTT
CDR3aa: CASSVAGSQNSPLHF

abundance: -
d_gene: -
j_gene: TRBJ2-2
len: 11
v_gene: TRBV30
CDR3nt: TGTGCCTGGAGAGCGGGTAGGGAGCTGTTTTTT
CDR3aa: CAWRAGRELFF

abundance: -
d_gene: TRBD2
j_gene: TRBJ2-2
len: 16
v_gene: TRBV19
CDR3nt: TGTGCCAGTACCCGTCCCCAGCGGGAGGGTACCGGGGAGCTGTTTTTT
CDR3aa: CASTRPQREGTGELFF

abundance: -
d_gene: -
j_gene: TRBJ1-1
len: 14
v_gene: TRBV6-5
CDR3nt: TGTGCCAGCAGTTACGCATCAGGGCGGTCTGAAGCTTTCTTT
CDR3aa: CASSYASGRSEAFF